The text below deals with one TCR beta chain. No antigen is known for it. The CDR3 has 13 residues. V lost 0 bases and J lost 0, with 0 bases in between. Germline V gene data show CDR1 as MNHNS and CDR2 as SASEGT. This specimen belongs to a study of PD-1 blockade in classical Hodgkin lymphoma. Findings of the study overall: It was among complete responders that baseline diversity resembled that of newly diagnosed patients. According to reports, newly diagnosed patients had lower baseline TCR diversity than healthy donors, and relapsed/refractory patients had lower baseline TCR diversity still.

Every patient relapsed after autologous stem cell transplantation, and brentuximab vedotin exposure varied. The patients, who had relapsed/refractory classical Hodgkin lymphoma, achieved best responses of complete response, partial response or progressive disease. The assay was immunoSEQ multiplex PCR, and TCRdb's table has in-frame clones only and misses some. The profile shows about 98,000 clones, about nine tenths of them singletons. V is TRBV6-1 and J is TRBJ2-1, with D uncertain. The sample was peripheral blood mononuclear cells (PBMCs), taken at baseline. The sequence was collected from a human donor with classical Hodgkin lymphoma. CDR3 DNA: TGTGCCAGCAGTGAAGCCTCCTACAATGAGCAGTTCTTC. It codes for CASSEASYNEQFF.